This record looks at one TCR beta chain sequence and its context. Antigen: not known. Libraries were prepared by immunoSEQ multiplex PCR; TCRdb keeps only in-frame clonotypes and omits some of them. The sample shows about 280,000 clones, roughly 88% of them seen only once. The record originates from a study of cytomegalovirus exposure and HLA in healthy donors. General observations from the study: Altogether, 150 to 200 TCR beta chains were recorded as cytomegalovirus-associated. Subsequent analysis found a tendency for first-cohort TCR clusters to co-occur within the approximately 130 validation repertoires.

The germline V and J ends were trimmed by 4 bases and 2 bases, with 13 bases remaining between them. CDR3 length: 14 residues. CDR1 is SGHDT and CDR2 is YYEEEE in the germline V gene. This clonotype was sampled from a woman younger than 35 in good health and CMV-seronegative. The chain employs TRBV5-6 and TRBJ2-7; D possibly corresponds to TRBD1 (6 bases). The sequenced material came from PBMCs. CDR3 nucleotide sequence: TGTGCCAGCAGCCACGGGACACGGCCCTACGAGCAGTACTTC. This translates into CASSHGTRPYEQYF.